This T cell receptor (beta chain) was sequenced during a study of blood T cell repertoires in COVID-19. The data were produced by immunoSEQ multiplex PCR, yet TCRdb's version contains in-frame clones alone and is incomplete. This sample carries roughly 400,000 clones, approximately 88% of them seen once, and the ten largest clones take over 2%. The CDR3 totals 14 residues. V was cut by 4 bases and J by 6 bases, with 12 bases left in between. The chain has TRBV23-1 and TRBJ1-4, with D uncertain. TRBV23-1 is an open reading frame whose function is uncertain. The sequencing sample was made of PBMCs or T cells enriched from blood (not recorded which). The clonotype comes from a woman in her thirties or forties with acute COVID-19. This chain's CDR3 is CASSLTGIYEKLFF. The CDR3, as DNA: TGCGCCAGCAGTCTCACGGGGATTTATGAAAAACTGTTTTTT.